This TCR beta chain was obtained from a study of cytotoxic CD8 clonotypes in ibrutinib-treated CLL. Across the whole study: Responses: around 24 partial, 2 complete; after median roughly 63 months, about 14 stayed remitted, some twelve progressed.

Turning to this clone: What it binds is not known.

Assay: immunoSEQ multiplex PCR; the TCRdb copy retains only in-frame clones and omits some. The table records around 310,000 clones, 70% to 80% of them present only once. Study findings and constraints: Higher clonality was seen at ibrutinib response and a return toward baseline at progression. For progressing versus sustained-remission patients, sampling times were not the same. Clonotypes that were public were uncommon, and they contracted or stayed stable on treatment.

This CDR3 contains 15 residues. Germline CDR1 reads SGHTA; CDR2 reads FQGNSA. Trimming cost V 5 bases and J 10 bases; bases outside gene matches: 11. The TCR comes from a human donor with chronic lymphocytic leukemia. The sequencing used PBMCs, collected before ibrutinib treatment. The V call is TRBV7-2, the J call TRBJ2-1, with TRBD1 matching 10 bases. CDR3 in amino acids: CASSPGQGDPLEQFF. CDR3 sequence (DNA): TGTGCCAGCAGCCCCGGACAGGGGGATCCCCTAGAGCAGTTCTTC.